These 26 T cell receptor beta chains came from one sample sequenced in a study of shared clonotypes between healthy human individuals. Only in-frame clones appear in the TCRdb table, and some are missing; sequencing was by immunoSEQ multiplex PCR. The sample holds roughly 2.4 million clones, almost 96% seen once. The sequenced sample was naive CD4+ T cells sorted from blood. Regarding subset: CD45RA+ positively selected. These receptors all come from a man between 18 and 29 years old in good health.

V usage is TRBV18 and J usage is TRBJ2-3; 12 bases agree with TRBD2. The CDR3 is made up of 15 amino acids. Germline CDR1 is KGHSH and CDR2 is LQKENI. With V trimmed by 6 bases and J by 6 bases, 7 bases remained unmatched. CDR3 region: CASSLTSGGEDTQYF. The DNA of the CDR3 is TGTGCCAGCTCCCTGACTAGCGGGGGCGAGGATACGCAGTATTTT.

V usage is TRBV19 and J usage is TRBJ2-2; maybe TRBD1 (6 bases). The germline V gene encodes CDR1 LNHDA and CDR2 SQIVND (reference sequence). Trimming took 4 bases from V and 3 from J, leaving 9 bases between them. This CDR3 is 14 amino acids long. CDR3 amino acids: CASSKAGDTGELFF. The CDR3 DNA reads as TGTGCCAGTAGTAAGGCAGGGGACACCGGGGAGCTGTTTTTT.

CDR3 sequence reads: CASGRGGSGELFF. CDR3 nucleotides: TGTGCCAGCGGAAGGGGGGGGAGCGGGGAGCTGTTTTTT. The chain combines TRBV6-5 with TRBJ2-2; D perhaps matches TRBD2 (7 bases). V was cut by 8 bases and J by 7 bases, with 14 bases left in between. Germline-derived CDR1 and CDR2 are MNHEY and SVGAGI. The CDR3 contains 13 residues.

The V gene is TRBV6-1, the J gene TRBJ2-3, with D perhaps given as TRBD1 or TRBD2 (5 bases each). This CDR3 spans 14 amino acids. The germline V and J ends were trimmed by 7 bases and 3 bases, with 14 bases remaining between them. In germline, CDR1 is MNHNS, CDR2 SASEGT. CDR3 in DNA: TGTGCCAGCACCCCGGGGCGCCAGACAGATACGCAGTATTTT. Translating it yields CASTPGRQTDTQYF.

This sequence joins TRBV7-2 and TRBJ2-1; 7 bases map to TRBD2. The V gene end was trimmed by 2 bases and the J gene end by 12 bases; junction bases not matched to a gene: 10. The CDR3 covers 14 residues. Germline values: CDR1 SGHTA, CDR2 FQGNSA. This chain's CDR3 is CASSLSSGGFGQFF. In DNA form, the CDR3 reads TGTGCCAGCAGCTTATCGTCCGGGGGGTTCGGGCAGTTCTTC.

The chain recombines TRBV5-6 with TRBJ1-1, with D possibly being TRBD1 (6 bases). The CDR3 covers 15 residues. Germline V lookup: CDR1 SGHDT, CDR2 YYEEEE. V lost 4 bases and J 2 bases, leaving 15 bases between the germline ends. The CDR3: CASSRETGYNTEAFF. CDR3 nucleotide sequence: TGTGCCAGCAGCAGGGAGACAGGCTATAACACTGAAGCTTTCTTT.

The chain couples TRBV5-1 to TRBJ1-4; a possible D gene is TRBD1 (5 bases). CDR1 is SGHRS and CDR2 is YFSETQ in the germline V gene. The CDR3 length is 16 residues. Trimming took off 3 bases at V and 4 bases at J, with 16 bases between the two ends. Here the CDR3 reads CASSSGDSNFNEKLFF. The CDR3 coding sequence is TGCGCCAGCAGCTCCGGTGACAGTAACTTTAATGAAAAACTGTTTTTT. The whole variable domain, remainder taken from reference TRBV5-1 and TRBJ1-4, is KAGVTQTPRYLIKTRGQQVTLSCSPISGHRSVSWYQQTPGQGLQFLFEYFSETQRNKGNFPGRFSGRQFSNSRSEMNVSTLELGDSALYLCASSSGDSNFNEKLFFGSGTQLSVL.

This clone occurred once. The chain joins TRBV28 to TRBJ1-2; D is uncertain. V was pared by 5 bases and J by 4 bases, with 17 bases between. The CDR3 is made up of 15 amino acids. From germline, CDR1 is MDHEN and CDR2 SYDVKM. This chain's CDR3 is CASSPEDRASYGYTF. In DNA form, the CDR3 reads TGTGCCAGCAGTCCGGAAGATCGCGCTAGCTATGGCTACACCTTC.

J is TRBJ1-2 and V is TRBV4-1; 7 positions match TRBD1. Germline CDR1 reads MGHRA; CDR2 reads YSYEKL. The CDR3 loop spans 15 amino acids. J lost 2 bases, V lost 2 bases, and 5 bases had no gene match. Written as DNA, the CDR3 is TGCGCCAGCAGCCAACCGGGACAGCCGAACTATGGCTACACCTTC. Protein: CASSQPGQPNYGYTF.

The chain employs TRBV18 and TRBJ1-4; a possible D gene is TRBD1 (5 bases). The CDR3 consists of 13 residues. Between the trimmed V and J ends, which lost 3 bases and 6 bases, there was a span of 8 bases. The germline V gene encodes CDR1 KGHSH and CDR2 LQKENI. CDR3 loop: CASSPGTHEKLFF. The DNA of the CDR3 is TGTGCCAGCTCACCGGGGACCCATGAAAAACTGTTTTTT.

This chain links TRBV5-4 with TRBJ2-2; TRBD1 or TRBD2 may be the D gene (5 bases each). The CDR3 is 16 amino acids. V gave up 3 bases and J gave up 2 bases, with 14 bases separating them. Germline V gives CDR1 SGHNT, CDR2 YYREEE (reference sequence). The CDR3 DNA follows: TGTGCCAGCAGCTCTATACTTCGGGGCAACACCGGGGAGCTGTTTTTT. It encodes CASSSILRGNTGELFF.

Details on this clone: The identical CDR3 is also encoded by other nucleotide sequences in the sample. The genes are TRBV5-1 and TRBJ2-7, with D unclear. The CDR3 extends over 13 amino acids. V was shortened by 1 base and J by 2 bases, with 7 bases between the two germline ends. Germline loops: CDR1 SGHRS, CDR2 YFSETQ. CDR3 nucleotides: TGCGCCAGCAGCTTGAACAGTCCCTACGAGCAGTACTTC. As protein: CASSLNSPYEQYF.

With respect to this clone: The identical CDR3 is also encoded by other nucleotide sequences in the sample. Here the CDR3 DNA reads TGTGCCAGTAGTGGTCCGGGACAGGGTTCCTACGAGCAGTACTTC. Protein product: CASSGPGQGSYEQYF. The chain is built from TRBV19 and TRBJ2-7; 9 positions agree with TRBD1. V shed 5 bases and J 1 base; nucleotides not matched to a gene: 6. CDR3 length equals 15 residues. In germline, CDR1 is LNHDA, CDR2 SQIVND (reference sequence).

The rearrangement links TRBV27 to TRBJ2-7; a weak D match, TRBD2 (5 bases). Trimming took off 0 bases at V and 2 bases at J, with 11 bases between the two ends. The germline V gene encodes CDR1 MNHEY and CDR2 SMNVEV (reference sequence). The CDR3 runs 15 residues. The CDR3 is CASSLSRAGTYEQYF. The CDR3 DNA reads TGTGCCAGCAGTTTATCGAGGGCGGGTACCTACGAGCAGTACTTC.

Only one count was recorded for this clone. This CDR3 is CASSPQMDSPYGYTF. The CDR3 DNA is TGTGCCAGCAGCCCCCAAATGGACAGCCCCTATGGCTACACCTTC. The gene calls are TRBV9 and TRBJ1-2; perhaps TRBD1 as D (6 bases). V was cut by 4 bases and J by 4 bases, with 17 bases left in between. CDR1 is SGDLS, CDR2 YYNGEE, per germline. This CDR3 comprises 15 residues.

This chain joins TRBV19 and TRBJ1-5; a weak D match, TRBD1 (5 bases). V was cut by 4 bases and J by 10 bases, with 14 bases left in between. Looked up from germline, CDR1 is LNHDA and CDR2 is SQIVND (reference sequence). The length of the CDR3 is 13 residues. The CDR3 protein is CASSSSGPEPQHF. The CDR3 DNA reads as TGTGCCAGTAGTAGTTCAGGGCCCGAACCCCAGCATTTT.

The CDR3 is CASSPSRGAYEQYF. The CDR3 DNA reads as TGTGCCAGTAGCCCTTCCAGGGGGGCCTACGAGCAGTACTTC. The V and J genes are TRBV19 and TRBJ2-7; TRBD1 might be the D (7 bases). Trimming removed 6 bases at V and 2 bases at J, with 14 bases between. Germline V gives CDR1 LNHDA, CDR2 SQIVND (reference sequence). This CDR3 comprises 14 residues.

The chain joins TRBV7-3 to TRBJ1-3; D is unresolved. The germline V gene has CDR1 SGHTA and CDR2 FQGTGA. V lost 0 bases and J lost 2, with 8 bases in between. The CDR3 runs 15 residues. This CDR3 is CASSLTGFTGNTIYF. In DNA form, the CDR3 reads TGTGCCAGCAGCTTAACAGGGTTCACTGGAAACACCATATATTTT.

The chain recombines TRBV5-1 with TRBJ2-4; TRBD2 might be the D (5 bases). CDR3 length: 13 residues. CDR1 is SGHRS, CDR2 YFSETQ, per germline. The V gene lost 0 bases and the J gene lost 8 bases, with 9 bases spanning the gap. CDR3 nucleotides: TGCGCCAGCAGCTTGGGACTAATAGACATTCAGTACTTC. Protein sequence: CASSLGLIDIQYF.

This clone was observed once. The rearrangement joins TRBV4-1 to TRBJ1-6, with TRBD1 matching over 8 bases. The CDR3 loop spans 15 amino acids. Germline lookup yields CDR1 MGHRA and CDR2 YSYEKL. V dropped 1 base and J dropped 9; count of bases not matched to a gene: 5. The CDR3 DNA reads TGCGCCAGCAGCCAAGTCCAGGGGGCAATTTCACCCCTCCACTTT. It encodes CASSQVQGAISPLHF.

The V and J genes are TRBV7-8 and TRBJ1-4, with D perhaps matching TRBD1 (5 bases). This CDR3 has 15 residues. CDR1 is SGHVS, CDR2 FQNEAQ, per germline. V was pared by 2 bases and J by 5 bases, with 12 bases between. The CDR3: CASSLRGRVNEKLFF. The CDR3 nucleotides read TGTGCCAGCAGCTTAAGGGGCAGGGTCAATGAAAAACTGTTTTTT.

The genes are TRBV30 and TRBJ2-5; D is undetermined. CDR3 length: 15 amino acids. The germline gives CDR1 GTSNPN, CDR2 SVGIG (reference sequence). V was shortened by 6 bases and J by 6 bases, with 23 bases between the two germline ends. The CDR3 here is CACSPPAATLKTQYF. CDR3 DNA sequence: TGTGCCTGCTCCCCCCCCGCAGCGACCTTAAAGACCCAGTACTTC.

This rearrangement joins TRBV5-4 to TRBJ2-7; 7 bases are a match to TRBD2. The germline V gene has CDR1 SGHNT and CDR2 YYREEE (reference sequence). The CDR3 is 13 amino acids. V lost 7 bases, J lost 1 base, and 5 bases stayed unmatched. The CDR3 nucleotides are TGTGCCAGCGCGGCGGGAGTTTCCTACGAGCAGTACTTC. Encoded protein: CASAAGVSYEQYF.

The chain links TRBV25-1 to TRBJ2-2, with TRBD1 as a possible D gene (5 bases). The CDR3 is made up of 15 amino acids. The V gene's germline CDR1 is MGHDK and CDR2 SYGVNS. Between the trimmed V and J ends, which lost 2 bases and 3 bases, there was a span of 10 bases. The CDR3 reads CASSERGRDTGELFF. The DNA for the CDR3 is TGTGCCAGCAGTGAAAGGGGCAGGGACACCGGGGAGCTGTTTTTT.

This chain connects TRBV7-9 to TRBJ1-3; D not certain. V was pared by 2 bases and J by 4 bases, with 12 bases between. Germline V CDR1 and CDR2: SEHNR, FQNEAQ (reference sequence). The CDR3 has 15 amino acids. This CDR3 reads CASSLRAGLGNTIYF. As DNA, the CDR3 is TGTGCCAGCAGCTTAAGGGCAGGCCTCGGAAACACCATATATTTT.

The chain couples TRBV11-2 to TRBJ1-4; D uncertain. The V and J ends lost 5 bases and 12 bases respectively, with 13 bases between them. The V gene's germline CDR1 is SGHAT and CDR2 FQNNGV. The CDR3 runs 12 residues. DNA of the CDR3: TGTGCCAGCAGCCGCGGACCCGGTGAACTGTTTTTT. This translates into CASSRGPGELFF.